A selection of T cell receptor beta chains follows, all from one sample in a study of blood T cell repertoires in COVID-19. Method: immunoSEQ multiplex PCR; TCRdb's copy keeps in-frame clones and lacks some. The table records about 250,000 clones, roughly 80% of them present only once. The material sequenced was peripheral blood. These receptors originate from a woman aged 60 to 75 with active or convalescent COVID-19. Each CDR3 is given without its conserved first and last residue. The order of the fields is D gene, V gene, CDR3 protein. A D gene is named only where the DNA matches it firmly.

NA	TRBV11-3	ASSRTTIIYNEQF
TRBD1	TRBV19	ASSDRGLTYEQY
TRBD1	TRBV7-8	ASARDRGRGGTQY
NA	TRBV28	ASSLSRGDTGELF
NA	TRBV7-8	ASRRYPGLRDTGELF
NA	TRBV6-2/TRBV6-3	ASSFEVETQY
TRBD2	TRBV5-4	ASSSGLAGGTDTQY
NA	TRBV6-2/TRBV6-3	ASSYYPIRPAPKASTDTQY
NA	TRBV20-1	SASGRLSGTRGYT
TRBD1	TRBV3-1/TRBV3-2	ASSRDRGYGYT
TRBD2	TRBV20-1	SASYGTSGVQETQY
TRBD1	TRBV18	ASSLQMRQGDNEQF
TRBD1	TRBV10-3	AIRKGAPNYEQY
NA	TRBV24-1	ATSEAGLGANVLT
TRBD2	TRBV30	AWGTSGSGDEQF
NA	TRBV9	ASSPPRYSGANVLT
TRBD1	TRBV5-4	ASSENRGLTEAF
NA	TRBV7-9	ASTGSYEQY
TRBD1	TRBV12-5	ASATDRGGLDTIY
TRBD2	TRBV5-8	ASSLLGTSGSWQY
NA	TRBV5-1	ASSLLEGHATDTQY
TRBD1	TRBV11-3	ASSLVPHRGLTEAF
NA	TRBV15	ATSRDRGLGEAF
NA	TRBV19	ASSTQALEGTEAF
TRBD2	TRBV30	AWSSLAGGYNEQF
NA	TRBV6-5	ASSLAGAQTEAF
NA	TRBV3-1/TRBV3-2	ASSHGQTQY
NA	TRBV15	ATSRDRSNTEAF
NA	TRBV6-5	ASSYSEYNEQF